One sample yielded the 14 T cell receptor beta chains listed below, sequenced in a study of blood T cell repertoires in COVID-19. The assay was immunoSEQ multiplex PCR, and TCRdb's table has in-frame clones only and misses some. The top ten hold approximately 3.1% of the sample, which has 350,000 to 400,000 clones, about 88% seen once. Sequencing was performed on PBMCs or T cells enriched from blood (not recorded which). The receptors derive from a woman younger than 45 who had recovered from COVID-19.

This chain uses TRBV15 with TRBJ2-1; D is uncertain. CDR1 is LNHNV, CDR2 YYDKDF, per germline (reference sequence). V was trimmed by 0 bases and J by 8 bases, leaving 8 bases between them. The CDR3 is made up of 13 amino acids. The CDR3 sequence: CATSRDSSYEQFF. In DNA, the CDR3 is TGTGCCACCAGCAGAGATTCAAGCTATGAGCAGTTCTTC.

This sequence joins TRBV27 and TRBJ1-1, with 7 bases that match TRBD1. There are 13 residues in the CDR3. Germline CDR1 and CDR2: MNHEY and SMNVEV (reference sequence). The ends lost 0 bases at V and 10 bases at J; junction bases unmatched: 5. The CDR3 region has the DNA TGTGCCAGCAGTTTATCGACAGGGCGTGCAGCTTTCTTT. Translation gives CASSLSTGRAAFF.

V usage is TRBV7-8 and J usage is TRBJ2-2; 11 nucleotides agree with TRBD2. The CDR3 has 15 residues. CDR1 and CDR2 from the germline V gene are SGHVS and FQNEAQ. V gave up 6 bases and J gave up 5 bases; unmatched junction bases: 5. CDR3 region: CASSRLAGLTGELFF. The DNA of the CDR3 is TGTGCCAGCAGTCGACTAGCGGGACTTACCGGGGAGCTGTTTTTT. Using reference TRBV7-8 and TRBJ2-2 for the parts outside the CDR3, the full variable domain is GAGVSQSPRYKVAKRGQDVALRCDPISGHVSLFWYQQALGQGPEFLTYFQNEAQLDKSGLPSDRFFAERPEGSVSTLKIQRTQQEDSAVYLCASSRLAGLTGELFFGEGSRLTVL.

The rearrangement joins TRBV2 to TRBJ2-3; D might be TRBD1 (6 bases). CDR3 length equals 14 residues. Germline V gene lookup returns CDR1 SNHLY and CDR2 FYNNEI. Trimming took 4 bases from V and 4 from J, leaving 12 bases between them. The CDR3, as DNA: TGTGCCAGCAGTGTCCAGCAGGGGCCAGATACGCAGTATTTT. This translates into CASSVQQGPDTQYF.

This chain connects TRBV19 to TRBJ2-2; D remains unclear. V lost 7 bases and J 6 bases, leaving 12 bases between the germline ends. Per the germline V gene, CDR1 is LNHDA and CDR2 is SQIVND (reference sequence). The CDR3 totals 13 residues. The CDR3 DNA follows: TGTGCCAGTATTGGCATCAGTGCCGGGGAGCTGTTTTTT. Translation gives CASIGISAGELFF.

J is TRBJ1-6 and V is TRBV11-2; 9 bases map to TRBD1. Trimming took 6 bases from V and 10 from J; bases not matched to a gene: 10. The CDR3 runs 15 residues. CDR1 is SGHAT, CDR2 FQNNGV, per germline. CDR3 sequence reads: CASRSWGQGTSPLHF. DNA for the CDR3: TGTGCCAGCAGAAGTTGGGGACAGGGTACGTCACCCCTCCACTTT.

The chain recombines TRBV13 with TRBJ2-2, with 13 bases that match TRBD2. J lost 3 bases, V lost 3 bases, and 1 base had no gene match. The length of the CDR3 is 16 residues. Germline CDR1 and CDR2: PRHDT and FYEKMQ (reference sequence). The DNA for the CDR3 is TGTGCCAGCAGCTTTGGGACTAGCGGGGACACCGGGGAGCTGTTTTTT. It encodes CASSFGTSGDTGELFF.

The J gene is TRBJ2-2, the V gene TRBV10-1; 9 positions match TRBD2. The CDR3 is made up of 14 amino acids. Per the germline V gene, CDR1 is WNHNN and CDR2 is SYGVQD (reference sequence). The J segment lost 6 bases and the V segment lost 4 bases, leaving 3 bases of the junction unmatched. The CDR3 is CASSATSGSGELFF. CDR3 nucleotides: TGCGCCAGCAGTGCAACTAGCGGGTCCGGGGAGCTGTTTTTT.

The chain combines TRBV10-3 with TRBJ1-1; 8 bases line up with TRBD1. CDR1 and CDR2 (germline): ENHRY, SYGVKD. This CDR3 has 12 residues. Unmatched junction bases numbered 0, after V lost 6 bases and J lost 3 bases. Written as DNA, the CDR3 is TGTGCCATCAGACAGGGGGACACTGAAGCTTTCTTT. Protein sequence: CAIRQGDTEAFF.

The V call is TRBV28, the J call TRBJ1-1, with D maybe TRBD1 (6 bases). This CDR3 has 12 amino acids. Germline V gives CDR1 MDHEN, CDR2 SYDVKM. Trimming took off 6 bases at V and 1 base at J, with 6 bases between the two ends. The CDR3, as DNA: TGTGCCAGCAGGGGACAGAACACTGAAGCTTTCTTT. This encodes CASRGQNTEAFF.

The chain recombines TRBV6-5 with TRBJ2-5; a possible D gene is TRBD2 (7 bases). V dropped 0 bases and J dropped 4 bases, with 12 bases sitting between them. The CDR3 is made up of 15 amino acids. The V gene's germline CDR1 is MNHEY and CDR2 SVGAGI. In nucleotides, the CDR3 is TGTGCCAGCAGTTACTCGCGGGGGCGCGGAGAGACCCAGTACTTC. Translating it yields CASSYSRGRGETQYF.

The chain recombines TRBV7-9 with TRBJ1-4, with D perhaps TRBD1 (5 bases). CDR3 length: 15 residues. Germline V gives CDR1 SEHNR, CDR2 FQNEAQ (reference sequence). Trimming took 3 bases from V and 3 from J, leaving 11 bases between them. CDR3 amino acids: CASSLGGSANEKLFF. DNA of the CDR3: TGTGCCAGCAGCTTGGGGGGGTCGGCTAATGAAAAACTGTTTTTT.

V and J are TRBV4-2 and TRBJ1-4; D ambiguous. The CDR3 runs to 15 residues. The germline V gene has CDR1 LGHNA and CDR2 YNFKEQ. V lost 3 bases and J 4 bases, leaving 12 bases between the germline ends. The CDR3 here is CASSQKSGLNEKLFF. In DNA, the CDR3 is TGTGCCAGCAGCCAGAAATCGGGTCTTAATGAAAAACTGTTTTTT.

The rearrangement uses TRBV10-3 and TRBJ2-7, with D perhaps TRBD1 (5 bases). Germline CDR1 reads ENHRY; CDR2 reads SYGVKD. This CDR3 is built from 13 residues. V was pared by 7 bases and J by 1 base, with 11 bases between. The CDR3: CAIMGQGSYEQYF. The CDR3, as DNA: TGTGCCATCATGGGGCAGGGATCCTACGAGCAGTACTTC.